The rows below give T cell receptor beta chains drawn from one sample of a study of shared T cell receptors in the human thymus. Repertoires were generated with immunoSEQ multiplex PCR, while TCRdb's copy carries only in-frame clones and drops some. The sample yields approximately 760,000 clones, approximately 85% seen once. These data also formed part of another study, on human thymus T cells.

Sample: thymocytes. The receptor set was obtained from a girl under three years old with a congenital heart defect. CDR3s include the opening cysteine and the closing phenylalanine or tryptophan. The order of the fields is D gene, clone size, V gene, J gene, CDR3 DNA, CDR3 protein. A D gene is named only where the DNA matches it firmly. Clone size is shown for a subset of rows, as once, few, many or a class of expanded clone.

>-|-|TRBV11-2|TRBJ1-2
TGTGCCAGCAGCTTAGTTCCGTCTAACTATGGCTACACCTTC
CASSLVPSNYGYTF
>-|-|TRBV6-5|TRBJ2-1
TGTGCCAGCAGTCTGGGGAGCTCCTACAATGAGCAGTTCTTC
CASSLGSSYNEQFF
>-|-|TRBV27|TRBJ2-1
TGTGCCAGCAGTCTCTCCGGGACACCCACCTACAATGAGCAGTTCTTC
CASSLSGTPTYNEQFF
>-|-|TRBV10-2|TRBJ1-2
TGCGCCAGCAGTGAGTCAAGGCAGGCCCCTTATGGCTACACCTTC
CASSESRQAPYGYTF
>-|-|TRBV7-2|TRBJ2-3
TGTGCCAGCAGCCCCACGCGGTTCACAGATACGCAGTATTTT
CASSPTRFTDTQYF
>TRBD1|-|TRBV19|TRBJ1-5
TGTGCCAGTAGTAGATTCGACAGGGAAGGTCAGCCCCAGCATTTT
CASSRFDREGQPQHF
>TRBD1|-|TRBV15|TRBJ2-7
TGTGCCACCAGCAGCCCTCCGGGACAGGGGTCCTACGAGCAGTACTTC
CATSSPPGQGSYEQYF
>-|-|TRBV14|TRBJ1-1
TGTGCCAGCAGCCAAGGACAGTTAACTGAAGCTTTCTTT
CASSQGQLTEAFF
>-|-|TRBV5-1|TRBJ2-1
TGCGCCAGCAGAATAGGAGTGAATGAGCAGTTCTTC
CASRIGVNEQFF
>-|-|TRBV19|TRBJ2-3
TGTGCCAGTAGCCATCCCCGGGACACACGAACAGATACGCAGTATTTT
CASSHPRDTRTDTQYF
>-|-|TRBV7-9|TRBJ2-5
TGTGCCAGCAGCTTATTCGGGGGAGAGACCCAGTACTTC
CASSLFGGETQYF
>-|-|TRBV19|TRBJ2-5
TGTGCCAGTAGTATACAGGGGCCCAAAGAGACCCAGTACTTC
CASSIQGPKETQYF
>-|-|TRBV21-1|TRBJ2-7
TGTGCCAGCAGCTCTAAGCTTTTGCCGGGACAGGGGTCTTGCGAGCAGTACTTC
CASSSKLLPGQGSCEQYF
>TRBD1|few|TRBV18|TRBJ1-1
TGTGCCAGCTCACCAAAAGGCAGGGGGCTTGAAGGCACTGAAGCTTTCTTT
CASSPKGRGLEGTEAFF
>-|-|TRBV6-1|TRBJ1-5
TGTGCCAGCAGTCCCCAGGTCTTTAGCAATCAGCCCCAGCATTTT
CASSPQVFSNQPQHF
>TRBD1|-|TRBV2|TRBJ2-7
TGTGCCAGCAGTGAAGCCCGGGACAGCTCCTACGAGCAGTACTTC
CASSEARDSSYEQYF
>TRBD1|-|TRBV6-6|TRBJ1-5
TGTGCCAGCAGTCAGCCCGACAGGGAGAAGCAGCCCCAGCATTTT
CASSQPDREKQPQHF
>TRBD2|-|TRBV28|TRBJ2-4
TGTGCCAGCAGTCCTGGACCAACGGGGGGAGTCAAAAACATTCAGTACTTC
CASSPGPTGGVKNIQYF
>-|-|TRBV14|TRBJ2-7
TGTGCCAGCAGCCTTGGACAGACTGAGGACCTACCCTACGAGCAGTACTTC
CASSLGQTEDLPYEQYF
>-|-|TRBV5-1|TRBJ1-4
TGCGCCAGCAGCCTCCGGGACACTGACGAAAAACTGTTTTTT
CASSLRDTDEKLFF
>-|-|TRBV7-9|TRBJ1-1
TGTGCCAGCAGCACAATAATGAACACTGAAGCTTTCTTT
CASSTIMNTEAFF
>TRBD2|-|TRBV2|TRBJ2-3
TGTGCCATCCCCGGGACTAGGCCCGCACTGGCGACAGATACGCAGTATTTT
CAIPGTRPALATDTQYF